The 32 T cell receptor beta chains below all came from one sample that was sequenced in a study of T cells after yellow fever vaccination. TCRdb analysed the 5' RACE reads with MiXCR anew, one entry per CDR3 protein. The sample lists about 360,000 distinct CDR3 sequences; more than 5.5% were seen once. The starting material was PBMCs, obtained 5 days after the yellow fever booster vaccination. Source of these receptors: a man aged 25 to 40 who received the YFV17D yellow fever vaccine.

This clonotype was observed many times. The gene calls are TRBV7-6 and TRBJ2-5; 7 positions agree with TRBD2. There are 15 residues in the CDR3. V dropped 8 bases and J dropped 6; count of bases not matched to a gene: 15. Germline V gene lookup returns CDR1 SGHVS and CDR2 FNYEAQ. In DNA, the CDR3 is TGTGCCAGCGGTCCGAAACTAGCGTCCTTACAGACCCAGTACTTC. It yields the protein CASGPKLASLQTQYF.

This rearrangement joins TRBV5-4 to TRBJ2-2; possibly TRBD2 for D (5 bases). Germline V lookup: CDR1 SGHNT, CDR2 YYREEE (reference sequence). V dropped 1 base and J dropped 7 bases, with 8 bases sitting between them. This CDR3 is built from 13 residues. The CDR3: CASSLPSFGELFF. The CDR3 nucleotides read TGTGCCAGCAGCTTGCCTAGCTTCGGGGAGCTGTTTTTT.

CDR3 sequence reads: CASSRQGAPDTQYF. CDR3 sequence (DNA): TGTGCCAGCAGTCGACAGGGGGCGCCAGATACGCAGTATTTT. The V and J genes are TRBV7-2 and TRBJ2-3, with 10 bases lining up with TRBD1. Trimming removed 6 bases from V and 4 bases from J; junction bases left unmatched: 4. The CDR3 is made up of 14 amino acids. From germline, CDR1 is SGHTA and CDR2 FQGNSA.

In its sample, this clonotype was seen a few times. Written as DNA, the CDR3 is TGTGCCAGCAGTTACCCGGGGGGTACGGAGCCCCAGCATTTT. Protein: CASSYPGGTEPQHF. The gene calls are TRBV6-2 or TRBV6-3 and TRBJ1-5, with D maybe TRBD1 (5 bases). V lost 2 bases and J 8 bases, leaving 13 bases between the germline ends. Germline-derived CDR1 and CDR2 are MNHEY and SVGEGT. CDR3 length: 14 amino acids.

Concerning this clonotype: A read error may be the cause here, since a much bigger clone is one base away. This rearrangement joins TRBV7-9 to TRBJ2-1, with D perhaps matching TRBD1 (6 bases). The CDR3 runs 12 residues. The V end lost 4 bases, the J end lost 10 bases, and 11 bases lay between the germline ends. Per germline, CDR1 SEHNR and CDR2 FQNEAQ (reference sequence). CDR3 amino acids: CASSSPDREQFF. In nucleotides, the CDR3 is TGTGCCAGCAGCTCCCCTGACAGGGAGCAGTTCTTC. The whole variable domain, remainder taken from reference TRBV7-9 and TRBJ2-1, is DTGVSQNPRHKITKRGQNVTFRCDPISEHNRLYWYRQTLGQGPEFLTYFQNEAQLEKSRLLSDRFSAERPKGSFSTLEIQRTEQGDSAMYLCASSSPDREQFFGPGTRLTVL.

This clonotype was observed at least ten times. J is TRBJ2-7 and V is TRBV24-1, with 7 positions matching TRBD1. The CDR3 runs to 16 residues. Germline CDR1 is KGHDR and CDR2 is SFDVKD. V was clipped by 0 bases and J by 3 bases; unmatched bases: 7. The CDR3 reads CATSDLNRRGLYEQYF. In nucleotides, the CDR3 is TGTGCCACCAGTGATTTGAATCGAAGGGGGCTCTACGAGCAGTACTTC.

This sequence joins TRBV10-3 and TRBJ2-3; unclear D gene. Trimming cost V 7 bases and J 6 bases, with 2 bases left between them. The CDR3 consists of 9 residues. CDR1 and CDR2 from the germline V gene are ENHRY and SYGVKD. The CDR3 sequence: CAIIDTQYF. CDR3 nucleotides: TGTGCCATCATTGATACGCAGTATTTT.

In this sample, this clonotype turned up many times. The V gene is TRBV5-1, the J gene TRBJ2-1, with D uncertain. Germline V gene lookup returns CDR1 SGHRS and CDR2 YFSETQ. The CDR3 runs 13 residues. The germline V and J ends were trimmed by 4 bases and 8 bases, with 13 bases remaining between them. CDR3 sequence: CASSVGIVDEQFF. The CDR3 nucleotides are TGCGCCAGCAGCGTGGGAATCGTGGATGAGCAGTTCTTC.

This clonotype was detected ten times or more. This chain uses TRBV12-3 or TRBV12-4 with TRBJ1-2, with D uncertain. Deletions cut 3 bases from V and 4 bases from J, with 12 bases between. The CDR3 totals 14 residues. DNA for the CDR3: TGTGCCAGCAGTTTCGGACGGCACGGCTATGGCTACACCTTC. Translating it yields CASSFGRHGYGYTF.

This clonotype has just a few counts. The V call is TRBV4-3, the J call TRBJ2-3, with 7 bases aligning to TRBD1. With 1 base clipped from V and 7 bases from J, the junction kept 8 bases outside the gene matches. The CDR3 has 15 residues. The V gene's germline CDR1 is LGHNA and CDR2 YSLEER. CDR3 sequence (DNA): TGCGCCAGCAGCCAAGGTGGGACAGCGCCGCATACGCAGTATTTT. The encoded protein is CASSQGGTAPHTQYF.

The chain combines TRBV12-3 or TRBV12-4 with TRBJ2-1; tentative D call: TRBD2 (6 bases). Between the trimmed V and J ends, which lost 6 bases and 0 bases, there was a span of 15 bases. The CDR3 covers 16 residues. CDR3 nucleotide sequence: TGTGCCAGCAGCCCCCTCGACGGGGGCTCCTACAATGAGCAGTTCTTC. Protein: CASSPLDGGSYNEQFF.

Ten or more counts support this clonotype. The chain carries TRBV5-6 and TRBJ1-2; D gene uncertain. The ends were cut back, 1 base at V and 2 bases at J, with 9 bases in the middle. Germline assignment: CDR1 SGHDT and CDR2 YYEEEE. The length of the CDR3 is 14 residues. DNA of the CDR3: TGTGCCAGCAGCTTGATGGATCCCAACTATGGCTACACCTTC. This encodes CASSLMDPNYGYTF.

This clonotype was detected many times. The gene calls are TRBV18 and TRBJ2-6; weak D call: TRBD1 (6 bases). CDR3 length: 15 amino acids. Germline V gene sequence: CDR1 KGHSH, CDR2 LQKENI. V gave up 6 bases and J gave up 3 bases, with 12 bases separating them. CDR3 protein: CASSGTKNGANVLTF. The DNA of the CDR3 is TGTGCCAGCTCCGGGACAAAAAATGGGGCCAACGTCCTGACTTTC.

This clonotype was observed a handful of times. The chain has TRBV12-3 or TRBV12-4 and TRBJ2-2, with TRBD2 matching 13 bases. The CDR3 length is 15 residues. Trimming at V came to 7 bases and at J to 9 bases, leaving 8 bases not matched to a gene. The CDR3 region has the DNA TGTGCCAGCAAACAACTAGCGGGAGGGCCCCGGGAGCTGTTTTTT. Its translation is CASKQLAGGPRELFF.

This clonotype was detected many times. V and J are TRBV19 and TRBJ2-1; D call uncertain. Trimming took off 5 bases at V and 5 bases at J, with 10 bases between the two ends. Per germline, CDR1 LNHDA and CDR2 SQIVND (reference sequence). The CDR3 is 13 amino acids. DNA for the CDR3: TGTGCCAGTAGTCTGGACCCAAACAATGAGCAGTTCTTC. Encoded protein: CASSLDPNNEQFF.

The chain uses TRBV21-1 and TRBJ1-3; the table gives TRBD1 as D, unverified against the DNA. TRBV21-1 is a pseudogene segment. The CDR3 runs to 13 residues. The DNA of the CDR3 is TGTGCCCCGGCGGCAGGGGGGGTAAACACCATATATTTT. This gives the protein CAPAAGGVNTIYF.

V is TRBV7-8 and J is TRBJ2-7; TRBD1 might be the D (6 bases). CDR1 and CDR2 from the germline V gene are SGHVS and FQNEAQ. The CDR3 runs to 15 residues. Trimming removed 4 bases from V and 2 bases from J, with 15 bases in between. Here the CDR3 reads CASSYRRTAPYEQYF. As DNA, the CDR3 is TGTGCCAGCAGCTATCGCCGGACAGCCCCCTACGAGCAGTACTTC.

This chain uses TRBV3-1 with TRBJ2-5; 9 positions match TRBD1. The trim removed 1 base at V and 4 bases at J, leaving 4 bases unmatched. The CDR3 spans 15 residues. Germline assignment: CDR1 LGHDT and CDR2 YNNKEL (reference sequence). The CDR3 protein is CASSQVRQGGETQYF. The CDR3 nucleotides read TGTGCCAGCAGCCAAGTGAGACAGGGGGGAGAGACCCAGTACTTC.

A few counts support this clonotype. The CDR3 loop reads CASSRGLANNEQFF. CDR3 sequence (DNA): TGTGCCAGCAGCCGAGGACTAGCAAACAATGAGCAGTTCTTC. The chain links TRBV14 to TRBJ2-1; 8 bases map to TRBD2. This CDR3 comprises 14 residues. The germline gives CDR1 SGHDN, CDR2 FVKESK. Trimming took 4 bases from V and 5 from J; bases not matched to a gene: 4.

This clonotype was observed at least ten times. This sequence joins TRBV20-1 and TRBJ1-2; 8 bases match TRBD1. Trimming cost V 3 bases and J 4 bases; bases outside gene matches: 4. Per germline, CDR1 DFQATT and CDR2 SNEGSKA (reference sequence). CDR3 length: 13 amino acids. The CDR3 loop reads CSARDRVAYGYTF. CDR3 coding DNA: TGCAGTGCTAGGGACAGGGTGGCCTATGGCTACACCTTC.

At least ten counts were recorded for this clonotype. The genes are TRBV18 and TRBJ1-2, with 7 bases fitting TRBD1. CDR3 size: 16 residues. The germline CDR1 and CDR2 sequences are KGHSH and LQKENI. Trimming took 10 bases from V and 2 from J; bases not matched to a gene: 16. CDR3 protein: CATHPVGQLGNYGYTF. Written as DNA, the CDR3 is TGTGCCACCCACCCCGTGGGACAGTTAGGAAACTATGGCTACACCTTC.

The V gene is TRBV9, the J gene TRBJ2-1, with 7 bases aligning to TRBD2. Trimming took 3 bases from V and 6 from J; bases not matched to a gene: 9. The CDR3 totals 15 residues. Germline V CDR1 and CDR2: SGDLS, YYNGEE. The CDR3 DNA sequence: TGTGCCAGCAGCGCCCTAGGCGGCGGGGGCAATGAGCAGTTCTTC. It specifies CASSALGGGGNEQFF.

This clonotype was seen a handful of times. The rearrangement uses TRBV20-1 and TRBJ1-1, with D tentatively TRBD1 (5 bases). V lost 7 bases and J 8 bases, leaving 14 bases between the germline ends. Germline V gene sequence: CDR1 DFQATT, CDR2 SNEGSKA (reference sequence). The CDR3 is 11 residues long. Here the CDR3 reads CSVLSGGEAFF. The CDR3 nucleotides are TGCAGTGTTCTTTCTGGGGGGGAAGCTTTCTTT.

This clonotype has more than one count but fewer than ten. The gene calls are TRBV20-1 and TRBJ1-4, with a tentative D call TRBD1 (5 bases). V lost 3 bases, J lost 4 bases, and 12 bases lay in between. Germline assignment: CDR1 DFQATT and CDR2 SNEGSKA (reference sequence). This CDR3 is built from 14 residues. The CDR3: CSARRGAGNEKLFF. The CDR3 DNA is TGCAGTGCTAGGAGAGGGGCGGGTAATGAAAAACTGTTTTTT.

This clonotype has a handful of counts. The gene calls are TRBV28 and TRBJ2-7; D is uncertain. This CDR3 has 16 residues. Germline V gene lookup returns CDR1 MDHEN and CDR2 SYDVKM. V lost 4 bases to trimming and J lost 0 bases, with 16 bases between them. Here the CDR3 reads CASSSPVDLSSYEQYF. CDR3 bases: TGTGCCAGCAGTTCACCCGTGGATCTGAGCTCCTACGAGCAGTACTTC. Complete variable domain (other parts from reference TRBV28 and TRBJ2-7): DVKVTQSSRYLVKRTGEKVFLECVQDMDHENMFWYRQDPGLGLRLIYFSYDVKMKEKGDIPEGYSVSREKKERFSLILESASTNQTSMYLCASSSPVDLSSYEQYFGPGTRLTVT.

The table lists this clonotype with a few counts. The chain has TRBV10-3 and TRBJ2-2; the D is unclear. CDR3 length: 14 amino acids. The germline V gene has CDR1 ENHRY and CDR2 SYGVKD. V was trimmed by 2 bases and J by 6 bases, leaving 10 bases between them. The CDR3 DNA sequence: TGTGCCATCAGTGAGGCCCCTGTGTCCGGGGAGCTGTTTTTT. Protein: CAISEAPVSGELFF.

The table lists this clonotype with many counts. The J gene is TRBJ2-7, the V gene TRBV27, with D perhaps matching TRBD1 (6 bases). Looked up from germline, CDR1 is MNHEY and CDR2 is SMNVEV (reference sequence). V lost 2 bases and J 12 bases, leaving 14 bases between the germline ends. The CDR3 is made up of 12 amino acids. CDR3 region: CASSLTRDILYF. DNA of the CDR3: TGTGCCAGCAGTTTAACCCGGGACATCCTGTACTTC.

This clonotype was detected a few times. This rearrangement joins TRBV7-9 to TRBJ2-3; TRBD2 matches 8 bases. Losses at the gene ends were 5 bases for V and 3 bases for J; bases not matched to a gene: 4. This CDR3 has 14 residues. Germline CDR1 SEHNR, CDR2 FQNEAQ (reference sequence). The CDR3 DNA follows: TGTGCCAGCAGCCGACTAGCGTGGACAGATACGCAGTATTTT. Its translation: CASSRLAWTDTQYF.

There are a few counts of this clonotype. The J gene is TRBJ2-1, the V gene TRBV6-2 or TRBV6-3; D may be TRBD2 (7 bases). Germline V gives CDR1 MNHEY, CDR2 SVGEGT. V shed 5 bases and J shed 7 bases, with 21 bases lying between them. The CDR3 length is 16 residues. The CDR3 DNA reads as TGTGCCAGCAGTCCCTACGGGGGGCGACCCTGGAATGAGCAGTTCTTC. It encodes CASSPYGGRPWNEQFF.

The V gene is TRBV23-1, the J gene TRBJ1-1; the D is unclear. TRBV23-1 is marked as an open reading frame, function uncertain. V lost 1 base and J 1 base, leaving 13 bases between the germline ends. The CDR3 is made up of 16 amino acids. The CDR3 here is CASSQWWRTQNTEAFF. DNA for the CDR3: TGCGCCAGCAGTCAATGGTGGAGGACTCAGAACACTGAAGCTTTCTTT.

There are many counts of this clonotype. J is TRBJ1-1 and V is TRBV28, with D unclear. This CDR3 has 12 amino acids. Trimming removed 6 bases from V and 2 bases from J, with 7 bases in between. The V gene's germline CDR1 is MDHEN and CDR2 SYDVKM. The CDR3 loop is CASRNLNTEAFF. CDR3 DNA: TGTGCCAGCAGGAATCTTAACACTGAAGCTTTCTTT.

This clonotype showed up many times. V and J are TRBV9 and TRBJ2-3, with D maybe TRBD1 (5 bases). V lost 10 bases, J lost 0 bases, and 15 bases lay in between. The CDR3 runs to 14 residues. Germline values: CDR1 SGDLS, CDR2 YYNGEE. The CDR3 sequence: CASNQGTSTDTQYF. The CDR3, as DNA: TGTGCCTCCAACCAGGGAACAAGCACAGATACGCAGTATTTT.